Below are 5 T cell receptor beta chains sequenced from a single sample in a study of cytomegalovirus exposure and HLA in healthy donors. PCR amplification relied on 60 Vbeta primers (plus 13 Jbeta primers). TCRdb's table, derived via immunoSEQ multiplex PCR, lists solely in-frame clones and lacks some. The sample comprises about 130,000 clones, approximately 75% of which are singletons, and approximately 6% rests with the top ten. Material for sequencing was PBMCs. The receptors shown here come from a woman in her thirties or forties in good health and CMV-seropositive.

The genes are TRBV27 and TRBJ1-5; 7 bases are shared with TRBD1. CDR1 and CDR2 (germline): MNHEY, SMNVEV (reference sequence). V lost 7 bases and J lost 2; bases outside the gene matches: 8. This CDR3 comprises 15 residues. CDR3 bases: TGTGCCAGCAACCCGGGACAGAGCGGCAATCAGCCCCAGCATTTT. Encoded protein: CASNPGQSGNQPQHF.

The chain is built from TRBV28 and TRBJ1-1; 7 bases are a match to TRBD1. With 2 bases clipped from V and 2 bases from J, the junction kept 8 bases outside the gene matches. The CDR3 covers 16 residues. CDR1 MDHEN and CDR2 SYDVKM come from the germline V gene. The CDR3 DNA reads TGTGCCAGCAGTTTAAGTCCTGGACAGGAAAACACTGAAGCTTTCTTT. Translating gives CASSLSPGQENTEAFF. Full variable domain (remainder filled in from reference TRBV28 and TRBJ1-1): DVKVTQSSRYLVKRTGEKVFLECVQDMDHENMFWYRQDPGLGLRLIYFSYDVKMKEKGDIPEGYSVSREKKERFSLILESASTNQTSMYLCASSLSPGQENTEAFFGQGTRLTVV.

This chain connects TRBV28 to TRBJ2-1, with D possibly matching TRBD1 (5 bases). The CDR3 has 17 amino acids. The V end was cut by 3 bases, the J end by 1 base, with 16 bases between. Per germline, CDR1 MDHEN and CDR2 SYDVKM. The CDR3 loop is CASSFPREGWSYNEQFF. The CDR3 region has the DNA TGTGCCAGCAGTTTCCCCAGGGAAGGGTGGTCCTACAATGAGCAGTTCTTC.

The chain recombines TRBV6-5 with TRBJ1-2; 7 bases are a match to TRBD1. CDR1 MNHEY and CDR2 SVGAGI come from the germline V gene. This CDR3 spans 13 amino acids. With V trimmed by 4 bases and J by 8 bases, 7 bases remained unmatched. CDR3 coding DNA: TGTGCCAGCAGTTTCACAGGGGCTCGGGGCTACACCTTC. This sequence encodes CASSFTGARGYTF.

This chain joins TRBV29-1 and TRBJ1-1, with D perhaps matching TRBD1 (6 bases). From germline, CDR1 is SQVTM and CDR2 ANQGSEA. The CDR3 consists of 15 residues. The germline V and J ends were trimmed by 3 bases and 1 base, with 15 bases remaining between them. CDR3 in amino acids: CSVDRTGSGNTEAFF. CDR3 in DNA: TGCAGCGTTGATCGAACAGGGTCCGGGAACACTGAAGCTTTCTTT.